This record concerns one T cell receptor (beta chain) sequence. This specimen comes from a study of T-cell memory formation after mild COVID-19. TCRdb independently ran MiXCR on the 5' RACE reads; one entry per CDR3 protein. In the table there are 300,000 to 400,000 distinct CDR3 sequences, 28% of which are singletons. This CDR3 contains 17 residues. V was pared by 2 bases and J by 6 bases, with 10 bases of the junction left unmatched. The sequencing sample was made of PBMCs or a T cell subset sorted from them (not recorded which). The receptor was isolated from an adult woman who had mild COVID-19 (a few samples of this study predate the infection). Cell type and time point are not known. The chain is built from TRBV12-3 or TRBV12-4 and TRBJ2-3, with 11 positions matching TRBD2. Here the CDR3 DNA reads TGTGCCAGCAGTTTATTCGGGCTAGCGGGAGGCCCCGATACGCAGTATTTT. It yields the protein CASSLFGLAGGPDTQYF.